A selection of T cell receptor beta chains follows, all from one sample in a study of cytomegalovirus exposure and HLA in healthy donors. Method: immunoSEQ multiplex PCR; TCRdb's copy keeps in-frame clones and lacks some. The table lists some 170,000 clones, 60% to 80% of them singletons. Material: PBMCs. All receptors derive from a man aged 18 to 30 in good health and CMV-seropositive. Each CDR3 is given with its conserved first and last residue. A D gene is named only where the DNA matches it firmly. Size values are once, few and many counts, or a class for expanded clones, and some rows have none.

D gene,J gene,V gene,clone size,CDR3 protein,CDR3 DNA
.,TRBJ1-3,TRBV7-9,.,CASSLGTMSSGNTIYF,TGTGCCAGCAGCTTGGGGACTATGAGCTCTGGAAACACCATATATTTT
TRBD2,TRBJ2-1,TRBV19,.,CASRQTSGTFYNEQFF,TGTGCCAGTAGGCAGACTAGCGGGACCTTCTACAATGAGCAGTTCTTC
.,TRBJ2-6,TRBV4-1,.,CASSQGRIGSGANVLTF,TGCGCCAGCAGCCAGGGGCGCATTGGCTCTGGGGCCAACGTCCTGACTTTC
TRBD2,TRBJ2-3,TRBV11-2,.,CASSPRGASGSTDTQYF,TGTGCCAGCAGCCCCCGGGGGGCTAGCGGGAGTACAGATACGCAGTATTTT
.,TRBJ1-2,TRBV28,.,CASTDGENGYTF,TGTGCCAGCACCGACGGAGAGAATGGCTACACCTTC
TRBD1,TRBJ1-1,TRBV5-1,.,CASSWGTGGLGTEAFF,TGCGCCAGCAGCTGGGGGACAGGGGGCCTCGGGACTGAAGCTTTCTTT
.,TRBJ1-5,TRBV27,.,CASSFRGGSNQPQHF,TGTGCCAGCAGTTTTAGGGGGGGGAGCAATCAGCCCCAGCATTTT
TRBD1,TRBJ1-1,TRBV5-1,.,CASSVQGATEAFF,TGCGCCAGCAGCGTCCAGGGGGCCACTGAAGCTTTCTTT
.,TRBJ1-1,TRBV9,.,CASSVVPGNTEAFF,TGTGCCAGCAGCGTAGTACCGGGGAACACTGAAGCTTTCTTT
TRBD1,TRBJ2-5,TRBV11-2,.,CASSLRLQGARETQYF,TGTGCCAGCAGCTTACGATTACAGGGGGCGCGGGAGACCCAGTACTTC
.,TRBJ2-1,TRBV29-1,.,CSVESSRLYNEQFF,TGCAGCGTTGAATCAAGCAGACTATACAATGAGCAGTTCTTC
.,TRBJ1-2,TRBV5-5,.,CASSLDPGASGGYTF,TGTGCCAGCAGCTTGGATCCAGGGGCATCAGGCGGCTACACCTTC
TRBD1,TRBJ2-5,TRBV11-3,.,CASEPGQYQETQYF,TGTGCCAGCGAACCGGGACAGTATCAAGAGACCCAGTACTTC
.,TRBJ2-5,TRBV5-4,once,CASSLLIGGSVQETQYF,TGTGCCAGCAGCTTGTTAATCGGAGGGAGCGTCCAAGAGACCCAGTACTTC
TRBD1,TRBJ1-1,TRBV5-6,medium-sized,CASSLAGWGQGATEAFF,TGTGCCAGCAGCTTGGCTGGCTGGGGACAGGGGGCCACTGAAGCTTTCTTT
TRBD1,TRBJ1-6,TRBV30,once,CAWTGQENSPLHF,TGTGCCTGGACCGGACAGGAAAATTCACCCCTCCACTTT
.,TRBJ2-1,TRBV15,.,CATSRERTGNNEQFF,TGTGCCACCAGCAGAGAGCGGACTGGCAACAATGAGCAGTTCTTC
.,TRBJ1-3,TRBV10-1,few,CASSDRISGNTIYF,TGCGCCAGCAGTGACAGGATCTCTGGAAACACCATATATTTT
.,TRBJ2-5,TRBV7-6,.,CASSRQGGPSGETQYF,TGTGCCAGCAGCCGACAGGGAGGACCCAGCGGAGAGACCCAGTACTTC
TRBD1,TRBJ1-3,TRBV7-9,.,CASSFRSSGTDSGNTIYF,TGTGCCAGCAGCTTCCGTAGCTCTGGGACAGACTCTGGAAACACCATATATTTT